Shown below are 8 T cell receptor beta chains from a single sample sequenced in a study of post-analysis software for immune sequencing data. The study's findings and limits: Patients showed TRBV5-6, TRBV5-1 and TRBV20-1 among 4 or 5 TRBV segments more frequent than in controls.

Libraries were made from TCR beta cDNA, and they carried unique molecular identifiers. TCRdb recomputed calls from the PCR reads with MiXCR, one row per CDR3 protein. The sample shows hundreds of thousands of distinct CDR3 sequences, roughly 27% of them seen only once. Which antigens these TCRs recognize remains unknown. Sequencing was carried out using blood. These receptor sequences come from a girl under 18 with multiple sclerosis.

About this clonotype: Germline is not matched at one junction end, which may reflect a read error. The V gene is TRBV5-5, the J gene TRBJ2-1; 8 bases are a match to TRBD1. This CDR3 comprises 15 residues. Per germline, CDR1 SGHKS and CDR2 YYEKEE (reference sequence). CDR3 DNA: TGTGCCGGCAGCTTCCAGGGGGCTTCACATAATGAGCAGTTCTTC. Its translation is CAGSFQGASHNEQFF.

In regard to this clonotype: A much larger clone differs from this one at a single base, so this may be a read error. The chain employs TRBV6-2 or TRBV6-3 and TRBJ2-1; D is ambiguous. The CDR3 extends over 13 amino acids. The germline V gene encodes CDR1 MNHEY and CDR2 SVGEGT. V lost 4 bases and J lost 8, with 12 bases in between. The CDR3 spells CASSSGPTDEQFF. CDR3 in DNA: TGTGCCAGCAGTTCTGGACCTACGGATGAGCAGTTCTTC.

This clonotype came up a few times. The chain combines TRBV28 with TRBJ2-7, with TRBD2 as a possible D gene (6 bases). This CDR3 is 16 amino acids long. Germline-derived CDR1 and CDR2 are MDHEN and SYDVKM. V was pared by 6 bases and J by 2 bases, with 20 bases between. CDR3 nucleotide sequence: TGTGCCAGCAGCACCATAGGGAGGCAACCGACCTACGAGCAGTACTTC. It yields the protein CASSTIGRQPTYEQYF.

CDR3 nucleotide sequence: TGTGCCAGCTCACCACTTATGGGCCCGGACTATGGCTACACCTTC. Its translation: CASSPLMGPDYGYTF. The genes are TRBV18 and TRBJ1-2; D remains unclear. Germline CDR1 KGHSH, CDR2 LQKENI. The CDR3 is 15 residues long. V lost 1 base to trimming and J lost 3 bases, with 12 bases between them.

This clonotype was seen only a few times. The chain recombines TRBV29-1 with TRBJ2-5, with D perhaps matching TRBD2 (5 bases). CDR1 and CDR2 from the germline V gene are SQVTM and ANQGSEA. This CDR3 is 12 amino acids long. Between the trimmed V and J ends, which lost 4 bases and 11 bases, there was a span of 17 bases. CDR3 in DNA: TGCAGCGTTGGAGAGCGAGGACGAGGGCAGTACTTC. It encodes CSVGERGRGQYF.

The chain combines TRBV2 with TRBJ1-2; TRBD1 matches at 7 bases. There are 13 residues in the CDR3. V lost 8 bases, J lost 6 bases, and 9 bases stayed unmatched. Per germline, CDR1 SNHLY and CDR2 FYNNEI. The CDR3: CASGRGGSDGYTF. CDR3 nucleotides: TGTGCCAGCGGGCGAGGGGGCTCGGATGGCTACACCTTC.

The rearrangement links TRBV27 to TRBJ1-5; TRBD1 is a possible D gene (5 bases). Between the trimmed V and J ends, which lost 6 bases and 6 bases, there was a span of 15 bases. CDR3 length: 14 amino acids. The germline gives CDR1 MNHEY, CDR2 SMNVEV (reference sequence). The CDR3 here is CASRPGWGGQPQHF. In DNA form, the CDR3 reads TGTGCCAGCAGACCCGGCTGGGGGGGTCAGCCCCAGCATTTT.

A few counts support this clonotype. The chain combines TRBV6-6 with TRBJ1-5; 11 bases are a match to TRBD1. J gave up 5 bases and V 6 bases, and 3 bases lay outside the gene matches. The CDR3 length is 14 residues. Germline V gene sequence: CDR1 MNHNY, CDR2 SVGAGI (reference sequence). The CDR3 nucleotides are TGTGCCAGCAGCCGGACAGGGGGCCATCAGCCCCAGCATTTT. Amino acid sequence: CASSRTGGHQPQHF.